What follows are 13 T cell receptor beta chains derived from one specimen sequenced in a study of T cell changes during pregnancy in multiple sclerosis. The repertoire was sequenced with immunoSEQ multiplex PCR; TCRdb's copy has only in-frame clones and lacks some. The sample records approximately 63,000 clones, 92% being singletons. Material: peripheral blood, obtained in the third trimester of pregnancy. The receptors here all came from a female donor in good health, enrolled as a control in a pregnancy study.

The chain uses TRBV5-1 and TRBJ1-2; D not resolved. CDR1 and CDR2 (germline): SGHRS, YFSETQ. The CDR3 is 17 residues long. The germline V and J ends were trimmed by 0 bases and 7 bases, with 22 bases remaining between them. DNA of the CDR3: TGCGCCAGCAGCTTGGTTGGGTTCCGAGTAGCTACGAGTGGCTACACCTTC. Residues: CASSLVGFRVATSGYTF. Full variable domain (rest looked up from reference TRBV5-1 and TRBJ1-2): KAGVTQTPRYLIKTRGQQVTLSCSPISGHRSVSWYQQTPGQGLQFLFEYFSETQRNKGNFPGRFSGRQFSNSRSEMNVSTLELGDSALYLCASSLVGFRVATSGYTFGSGTRLTVV.

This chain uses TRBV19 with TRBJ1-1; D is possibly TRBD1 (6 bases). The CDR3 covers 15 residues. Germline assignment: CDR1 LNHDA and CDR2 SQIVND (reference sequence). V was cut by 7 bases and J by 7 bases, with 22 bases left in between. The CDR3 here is CASNPPWGPRYEAFF. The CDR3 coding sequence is TGTGCCAGTAATCCGCCGTGGGGGCCAAGATATGAAGCTTTCTTT.

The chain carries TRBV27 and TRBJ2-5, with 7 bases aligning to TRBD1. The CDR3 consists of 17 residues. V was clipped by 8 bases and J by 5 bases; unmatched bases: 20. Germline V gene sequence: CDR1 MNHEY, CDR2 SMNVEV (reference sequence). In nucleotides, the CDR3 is TGTGCCAGCGGCCTCTTTGGGGGACAGCTCTCCAGGGAGACCCAGTACTTC. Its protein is CASGLFGGQLSRETQYF.

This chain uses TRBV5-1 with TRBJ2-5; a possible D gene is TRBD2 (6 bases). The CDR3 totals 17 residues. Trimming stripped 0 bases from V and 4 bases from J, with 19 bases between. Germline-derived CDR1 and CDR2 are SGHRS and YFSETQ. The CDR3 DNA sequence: TGCGCCAGCAGCTTGGGTTTTACGGGGGAGTCAGCAGAGACCCAGTACTTC. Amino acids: CASSLGFTGESAETQYF.

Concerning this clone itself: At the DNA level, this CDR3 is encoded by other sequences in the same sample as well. Written as DNA, the CDR3 is TGCGCCAGCAGCCAGAGAGAAGGACTAGCGGGGGTGAATGAGCAGTTCTTC. Its protein is CASSQREGLAGVNEQFF. The chain carries TRBV4-3 and TRBJ2-1; 13 nucleotides align to TRBD2. Germline CDR1 and CDR2: LGHNA and YSLEER. This CDR3 comprises 17 residues. Unmatched junction bases numbered 9, after V lost 3 bases and J lost 7 bases.

In DNA, the CDR3 is TGTGCCAGCAGCACTAGTTACGAGCAGTACTTC. Its translation is CASSTSYEQYF. The chain carries TRBV6-6 and TRBJ2-7, with TRBD2 as a possible D gene (5 bases). The V gene's germline CDR1 is MNHNY and CDR2 SVGAGI (reference sequence). The CDR3 loop spans 11 amino acids. Trimming cost V 6 bases and J 4 bases, with 7 bases left between them.

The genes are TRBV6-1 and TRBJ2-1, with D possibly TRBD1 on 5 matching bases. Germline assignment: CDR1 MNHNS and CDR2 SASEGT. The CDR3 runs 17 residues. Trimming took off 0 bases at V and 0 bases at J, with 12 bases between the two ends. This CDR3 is CASSEAPRQSSYNEQFF. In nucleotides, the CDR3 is TGTGCCAGCAGTGAAGCCCCGAGACAGAGCTCCTACAATGAGCAGTTCTTC.

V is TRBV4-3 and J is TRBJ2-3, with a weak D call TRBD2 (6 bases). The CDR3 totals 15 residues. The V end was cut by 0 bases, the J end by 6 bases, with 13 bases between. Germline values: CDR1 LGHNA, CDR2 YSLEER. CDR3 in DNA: TGCGCCAGCAGCCAAGAGGGACTGCCGACGGATACGCAGTATTTT. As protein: CASSQEGLPTDTQYF.

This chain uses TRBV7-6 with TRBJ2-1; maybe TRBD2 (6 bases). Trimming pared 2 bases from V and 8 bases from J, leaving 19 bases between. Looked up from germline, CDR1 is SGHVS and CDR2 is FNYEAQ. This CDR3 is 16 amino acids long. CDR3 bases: TGTGCCAGCAGCTTACCCCCGAAGGGCACGGGGGATGAGCAGTTCTTC. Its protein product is CASSLPPKGTGDEQFF.

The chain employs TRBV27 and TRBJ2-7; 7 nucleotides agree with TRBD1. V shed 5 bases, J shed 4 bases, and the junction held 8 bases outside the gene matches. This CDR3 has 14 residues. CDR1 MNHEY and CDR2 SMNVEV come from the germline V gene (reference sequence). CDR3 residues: CASSRTGLGYEQYF. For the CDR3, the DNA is TGTGCCAGCAGTCGGACAGGCTTAGGGTACGAGCAGTACTTC.

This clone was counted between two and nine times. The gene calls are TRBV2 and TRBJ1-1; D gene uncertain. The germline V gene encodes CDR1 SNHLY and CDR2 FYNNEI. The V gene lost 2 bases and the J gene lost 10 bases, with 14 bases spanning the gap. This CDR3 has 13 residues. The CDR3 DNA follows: TGTGCCAGCAGTGAACTCAGGTTAACGCCAGCTTTCTTT. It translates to CASSELRLTPAFF.

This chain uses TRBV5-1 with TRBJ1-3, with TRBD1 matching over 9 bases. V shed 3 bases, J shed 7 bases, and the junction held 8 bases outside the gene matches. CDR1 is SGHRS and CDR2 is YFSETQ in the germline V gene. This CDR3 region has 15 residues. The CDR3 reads CASSSGTGNRNTIYF. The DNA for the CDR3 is TGCGCCAGCAGCTCCGGGACAGGGAACAGGAACACCATATATTTT.

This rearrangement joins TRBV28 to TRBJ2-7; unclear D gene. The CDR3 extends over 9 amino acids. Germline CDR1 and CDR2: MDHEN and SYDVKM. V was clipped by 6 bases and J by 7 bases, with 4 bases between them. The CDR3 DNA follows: TGTGCCAGCAGCCGTGAGCAGTACTTC. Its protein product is CASSREQYF.